A selection of T cell receptor beta chains follows, all from one sample in a study of blood T cells in healthy people across ages. TCRdb fed the 5' RACE reads into MiXCR, producing one record per CDR3 protein. In the table there are about 780,000 distinct CDR3 sequences, roughly 24% of which are singletons. This sample also belongs to another study, concerning T cells of mothers and their children.

Material: blood. These receptors all stem from a boy younger than 18 in good health. CDR3s include the opening cysteine and the closing phenylalanine or tryptophan. D genes are given only for firm matches. The size entry is marked missing in some rows and otherwise reads once, few, many or a size class.

v_gene	j_gene	d_gene	abundance	CDR3aa	CDR3nt
TRBV6-5	TRBJ2-1	TRBD2	few	CASSPAGGSGNEQFF	TGTGCCAGCAGCCCGGCGGGCGGGAGTGGTAATGAGCAGTTCTTC
TRBV13	TRBJ2-1	TRBD1	few	CASSRQGREEQFF	TGTGCCAGCAGCCGACAGGGAAGGGAGGAGCAGTTCTTC
TRBV5-1	TRBJ2-2	.	.	CASSLGRLNTGELFF	TGCGCCAGCAGCTTGGGACGGCTTAACACCGGGGAGCTGTTTTTT
TRBV15	TRBJ1-5	.	few	CATSRGGGSNQPQHF	TGTGCCACCAGCAGAGGGGGGGGGAGCAATCAGCCCCAGCATTTT
TRBV24-1	TRBJ2-3	.	.	CATSDSDTRTQYF	TGTGCCACCAGTGATTCGGACACACGTACGCAGTATTTT
TRBV28	TRBJ2-7	.	many	CASQPGLAYEQYF	TGTGCCAGCCAACCGGGACTTGCCTACGAGCAGTACTTC
TRBV29-1	TRBJ2-1	.	few	CSVDLTYSYNEQFF	TGCAGCGTTGATCTCACCTACTCCTACAATGAGCAGTTCTTC
TRBV28	TRBJ2-5	TRBD1	many	CASTFDRESRETQYF	TGTGCCAGCACCTTCGACAGGGAGAGTCGAGAGACCCAGTACTTC
TRBV20-1	TRBJ1-1	.	once	CSARGPGRSAEAFF	TGCAGTGCTAGAGGTCCAGGGCGATCCGCTGAAGCTTTCTTT
TRBV11-2	TRBJ2-5	.	few	CASSLTGGFYQETQYF	TGTGCCAGCAGCTTAACCGGCGGGTTTTACCAAGAGACCCAGTACTTC
TRBV5-1	TRBJ2-5	.	.	CASSLAARNQETQYF	TGCGCCAGCAGCTTGGCTGCAAGAAACCAAGAGACCCAGTACTTC
TRBV29-1	TRBJ2-3	TRBD2	.	CSAAGLAGGDTQYF	TGCAGCGCAGCTGGACTAGCCGGAGGAGATACGCAGTATTTT
TRBV12-3/TRBV12-4	TRBJ2-3	.	.	CASSLMSNTDTQYF	TGTGCCAGCAGTTTAATGTCTAACACAGATACGCAGTATTTT
TRBV5-1	TRBJ2-3	TRBD2	few	CASSLRSGGGPADTQYF	TGCGCCAGCAGCTTGAGATCGGGCGGGGGGCCGGCAGATACGCAGTATTTT
TRBV9	TRBJ1-1	.	.	CTSSVEGRDTEAFF	TGTACCAGCAGCGTAGAGGGGCGGGACACTGAAGCTTTCTTT
TRBV5-1	TRBJ2-3	.	few	CASSFTTSTDTQYF	TGCGCCAGCAGCTTCACGACTAGCACAGATACGCAGTATTTT
TRBV13	TRBJ2-3	TRBD2	few	CASSSQLAGNHTQYF	TGTGCCAGCAGCTCACAACTAGCGGGGAACCATACGCAGTATTTT
TRBV3-1	TRBJ2-5	.	.	CASSQELGSSDLETQYF	TGTGCCAGCAGCCAAGAGCTAGGTAGCTCTGACTTAGAGACCCAGTACTTC
TRBV27	TRBJ2-1	TRBD2	.	CASSLTGGVHEQFF	TGTGCCAGCAGCTTAACCGGGGGGGTCCATGAGCAGTTCTTC
TRBV7-9	TRBJ2-5	.	.	CASSLALPPETQYF	TGTGCCAGCAGCTTAGCGCTACCTCCGGAGACCCAGTACTTC
TRBV9	TRBJ1-2	TRBD1	.	CASSSGGLNYGYTF	TGTGCCAGCAGCTCAGGGGGGTTAAACTATGGCTACACCTTC
TRBV28	TRBJ1-2	.	.	CASRLGGAQRVYGYTF	TGTGCCAGCAGGCTTGGAGGGGCCCAACGAGTCTATGGCTACACCTTC
TRBV7-2	TRBJ2-5	TRBD1	.	CASSSSGDRVGVRETQYF	TGTGCCAGCAGTTCTTCTGGGGACAGGGTTGGAGTAAGAGAGACCCAGTACTTC
TRBV7-3	TRBJ2-1	.	.	CASSLAGALYNEQFF	TGTGCCAGCAGCTTAGCGGGGGCCCTTTACAATGAGCAGTTCTTC
TRBV12-3/TRBV12-4	TRBJ2-5	TRBD1	.	CASSLRGPTQYF	TGTGCCAGCAGTTTGAGGGGGCCGACCCAGTACTTC
TRBV28	TRBJ2-2	.	.	CASSLGWNTGELFF	TGTGCCAGCAGTTTAGGTTGGAACACCGGGGAGCTGTTTTTT
TRBV2	TRBJ2-3	.	few	CASSPTEDSPWPRVTDTQYF	TGTGCCAGCAGCCCCACCGAAGATTCCCCCTGGCCTCGTGTCACAGATACGCAGTATTTT
TRBV20-1	TRBJ1-5	.	once	CSASTGPHDQPQHF	TGCAGTGCTAGCACAGGGCCCCACGATCAGCCCCAGCATTTT
TRBV7-3	TRBJ2-6	.	.	CASSRTAGANVLTF	TGTGCCAGCAGCCGGACAGCTGGGGCCAACGTCCTGACTTTC
TRBV6-6	TRBJ1-4	TRBD1	.	CASSDRTGGVQKLFF	TGTGCCAGCAGCGACCGGACAGGGGGAGTCCAAAAACTGTTTTTT
TRBV5-1	TRBJ2-1	TRBD2	.	CASTPLAGGPNEQFF	TGCGCCAGCACACCCTTAGCGGGGGGGCCCAATGAGCAGTTCTTC
TRBV20-1	TRBJ2-3	TRBD2	few	CSARLAGGMDTQYF	TGCAGTGCTAGACTAGCGGGGGGGATGGATACGCAGTATTTT
TRBV20-1	TRBJ2-5	TRBD1	.	CSALFSQGAQETQYF	TGCAGTGCTCTATTTTCCCAGGGGGCTCAAGAGACCCAGTACTTC
TRBV3-1	TRBJ2-5	.	.	CASSQVGQLEETQYF	TGTGCCAGCAGCCAAGTAGGACAGCTAGAGGAGACCCAGTACTTC
TRBV6-5	TRBJ2-5	TRBD1	few	CASSYSFRGQGETQYF	TGTGCCAGCAGTTACTCCTTCAGGGGGCAGGGGGAGACCCAGTACTTC
TRBV15	TRBJ2-7	.	.	CATSREAGLRSSYEQYF	TGTGCCACCAGCAGAGAGGCAGGGCTCCGTAGCTCCTACGAGCAGTACTTC
TRBV12-3/TRBV12-4	TRBJ1-5	TRBD1	few	CASSHPGQGNQPQHF	TGTGCCAGCAGTCATCCGGGACAGGGGAATCAGCCCCAGCATTTT
TRBV15	TRBJ1-1	.	many	CATSRDRGKNTEAFF	TGTGCCACCAGCAGAGATCGAGGCAAGAACACTGAAGCTTTCTTT
TRBV10-3	TRBJ1-1	TRBD1	.	CATYRGLEDTEAFF	TGTGCCACCTATAGGGGGCTTGAGGACACTGAAGCTTTCTTT
TRBV4-1	TRBJ2-7	TRBD1	few	CASSQESGPDRAYEQYF	TGCGCCAGCAGCCAAGAGTCAGGGCCCGACAGGGCCTACGAGCAGTACTTC
TRBV20-1	TRBJ2-6	TRBD1	few	CSARGTGDGANVLTF	TGCAGTGCTAGAGGGACAGGGGACGGGGCCAACGTCCTGACTTTC
TRBV5-1	TRBJ1-6	.	few	CASSQDSLGNSPLHF	TGCGCCAGCAGCCAGGACTCTCTAGGAAATTCACCCCTCCACTTT
TRBV3-1	TRBJ2-7	TRBD2	.	CASSYLAGGRIEQYF	TGCGCCAGCAGCTATCTAGCGGGGGGGCGAATCGAGCAGTACTTC
TRBV20-1	TRBJ1-1	.	few	CSAPKDSNTEAFF	TGCAGTGCTCCGAAGGACAGCAACACTGAAGCTTTCTTT
TRBV5-1	TRBJ2-7	.	few	CASSPSQGNEQYF	TGCGCCAGCAGCCCGTCGCAGGGGAACGAGCAGTACTTC
TRBV18	TRBJ1-1	.	.	CAGSPPSQIEAFF	TGTGCCGGCTCACCCCCGTCCCAGATTGAAGCTTTCTTT
TRBV5-1	TRBJ1-4	TRBD1	.	CASSSNGQGAYEKLFF	TGCGCCAGCAGCTCGAACGGACAGGGGGCTTATGAAAAACTGTTTTTT
TRBV29-1	TRBJ1-3	.	few	CSAAPYSGNTIYF	TGCAGCGCCGCACCGTACTCTGGAAACACCATATATTTT
TRBV6-1	TRBJ2-2	TRBD2	few	CASRSAGANTGELFF	TGTGCCAGCAGGTCAGCGGGGGCGAACACCGGGGAGCTGTTTTTT
TRBV7-3	TRBJ2-1	.	.	CASSLQDGPYNEQFF	TGTGCCAGCAGCCTACAGGACGGACCCTACAATGAGCAGTTCTTC